The T cell receptor beta chain under discussion was sequenced for a study of blood T cell repertoires in COVID-19. Turning to the study itself: Samples of COVID-19 (acute and convalescent) were obtained from the United States, Italy and Spain. The cDNA or gDNA used as material had been derived from T cells, B-cell-depleted T cells, or PBMCs.

Germline V gives CDR1 SNHLY, CDR2 FYNNEI. The CDR3 contains 14 residues. V trimming: 4 bases; J trimming: 7 bases; junction bases outside the gene matches: 4. The assay was immunoSEQ multiplex PCR, and TCRdb's table has in-frame clones only and misses some. The table includes around 310,000 clones, around 89% detected once. The chain joins TRBV2 to TRBJ2-3; 11 nucleotides agree with TRBD2. This TCR was recovered from a woman aged 45 to 65 with active or convalescent COVID-19. Specimen: peripheral blood. For the CDR3, the DNA is TGTGCCAGCAGTGGTAGCGGGGGGGTCAATACGCAGTATTTT. Amino acids: CASSGSGGVNTQYF.